The T cell receptor beta chain under discussion was sequenced for a study of blood T cells in healthy people across ages. Study outcomes and limitations: Long-lived donors carried more naive CD4+ cells and greater diversity than aged donors. With age, beta diversity per million T cells declined roughly linearly, significantly by about 40.

This clonotype appeared a few times. Its antigen is currently unknown. For the second PCR, which ran for roughly 7 to 11 cycles, a sample-barcoded 5' primer and a J-beta primer mix were used. TCRdb re-derived calls from the 5' RACE reads in MiXCR, one entry per CDR3 protein. The repertoire holds 1.8 million or so distinct CDR3 sequences, with more than 35% as singletons. Individuals who donated were healthy Caucasians from Russia aged roughly 6 to 100. V was shortened by 6 bases and J by 6 bases, with 14 bases between the two germline ends. The CDR3 consists of 13 residues. V is TRBV12-3 or TRBV12-4 and J is TRBJ1-1; no firm D call. The clonotype originates from a human donor in good health. Sequencing was carried out using blood. The CDR3 sequence: CASSPTSWSEAFF. The CDR3 DNA is TGTGCCAGCAGCCCAACATCTTGGTCTGAAGCTTTCTTT.